This TCR beta chain was identified during a study of shared clonotypes between healthy human individuals. Overall study: For every donor, three CD4 naive, three CD4 memory, two CD8 naive and one CD8 memory plates were used.

Trimming removed 7 bases from V and 3 bases from J; junction bases left unmatched: 11. The CDR3 loop spans 17 amino acids. The germline V gene encodes CDR1 MGHRA and CDR2 YSYEKL. Study-wide points: Compared with clonotypes that all four donors shared, non-shared clonotypes had lower generation probabilities. Estimated richness was generally greater in naive than memory subsets.

The method was immunoSEQ multiplex PCR; TCRdb's version includes in-frame clones alone and lacks a portion of them. The profile shows 700,000 to 950,000 clones, approximately 96% of them singletons. As for this clone: Its antigen is currently unknown.

Cells designated naive CD8 were CD45RO-negative and were positively selected for CCR7, with terminally differentiated effector memory CD45RA+ cells excluded. The chain has TRBV4-1 and TRBJ2-7; TRBD2 agrees at 14 bases. This TCR was recovered from a man aged 25-45 years in good health. Source material: naive CD8+ T cells sorted from blood. CDR3 protein: CASTLEPGLAGDYEQYF. DNA of the CDR3: TGCGCCAGCACTCTAGAGCCGGGACTAGCGGGGGACTACGAGCAGTACTTC.